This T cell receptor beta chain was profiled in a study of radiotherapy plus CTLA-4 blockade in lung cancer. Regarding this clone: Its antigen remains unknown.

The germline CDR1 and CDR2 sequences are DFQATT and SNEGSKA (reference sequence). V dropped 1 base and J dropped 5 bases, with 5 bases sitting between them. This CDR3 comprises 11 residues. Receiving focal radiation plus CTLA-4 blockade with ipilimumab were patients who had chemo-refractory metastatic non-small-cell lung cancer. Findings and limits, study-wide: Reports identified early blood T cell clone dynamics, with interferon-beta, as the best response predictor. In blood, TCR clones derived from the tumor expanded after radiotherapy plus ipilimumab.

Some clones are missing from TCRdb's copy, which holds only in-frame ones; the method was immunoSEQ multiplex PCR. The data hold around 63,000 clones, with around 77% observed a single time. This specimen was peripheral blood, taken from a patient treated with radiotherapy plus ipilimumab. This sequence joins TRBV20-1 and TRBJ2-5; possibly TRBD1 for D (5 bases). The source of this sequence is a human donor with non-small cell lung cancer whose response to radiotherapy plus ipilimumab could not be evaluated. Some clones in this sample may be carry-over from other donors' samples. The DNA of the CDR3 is TGCAGTGCTAGAGGACAGGAGACCCAGTACTTC. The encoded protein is CSARGQETQYF.